These 11 T cell receptor beta chains share one sample of origin, sequenced in a study of OX40 agonist ivuxolimab in advanced cancers. The repertoire was sequenced with immunoSEQ multiplex PCR; TCRdb's copy has only in-frame clones and lacks some. The data show about 26,000 clones, around four fifths seen once. The input for sequencing was CD4+ or CD8+ T cells sorted from blood, taken in a trial of the OX40 agonist ivuxolimab. These receptors were taken from an adult with an advanced solid tumor such as melanoma, head and neck, liver or kidney cancer.

This clone was seen a handful of times. V gene TRBV4-2 combines with J gene TRBJ1-2; a weak D match, TRBD1 (5 bases). This CDR3 region has 15 residues. Germline V CDR1 and CDR2: LGHNA, YNFKEQ. Between the trimmed V and J ends, which lost 0 bases and 4 bases, there was a span of 12 bases. Here the CDR3 DNA reads TGTGCCAGCAGCCAAGAGAGTCCAGGGTCCTATGGCTACACCTTC. This codes for CASSQESPGSYGYTF.

The genes are TRBV28 and TRBJ1-5; TRBD1 matches at 8 bases. The V gene's germline CDR1 is MDHEN and CDR2 SYDVKM. J lost 3 bases, V lost 6 bases, and 10 bases had no gene match. This CDR3 spans 16 amino acids. The CDR3 reads CASRGLGQGSNQPQHF. CDR3 coding DNA: TGTGCCAGCAGGGGATTAGGACAGGGATCCAATCAGCCCCAGCATTTT. Looking up the rest from reference TRBV28 and TRBJ1-5 gives the full variable domain: DVKVTQSSRYLVKRTGEKVFLECVQDMDHENMFWYRQDPGLGLRLIYFSYDVKMKEKGDIPEGYSVSREKKERFSLILESASTNQTSMYLCASRGLGQGSNQPQHFGDGTRLSIL.

In nucleotides, the CDR3 is TGCGCCAGCAGCCCTGCAGCGGCCCCCTCCTACGAGCAGTACTTC. This translates into CASSPAAAPSYEQYF. The V gene is TRBV4-1, the J gene TRBJ2-7; TRBD2 might be the D (5 bases). Trimming took 4 bases from V and 0 from J, leaving 13 bases between them. Germline-derived CDR1 and CDR2 are MGHRA and YSYEKL. The CDR3 loop spans 15 amino acids.

The CDR3 spells CASSLGDWSYEQYF. DNA for the CDR3: TGTGCCAGCAGCTTAGGGGATTGGTCCTACGAGCAGTACTTC. The V call is TRBV13, the J call TRBJ2-7, with D unresolved. V was trimmed by 0 bases and J by 1 base, leaving 7 bases between them. The CDR3 has 14 residues. Germline V gene sequence: CDR1 PRHDT, CDR2 FYEKMQ (reference sequence).

The V and J genes are TRBV29-1 and TRBJ1-2; maybe TRBD1 (5 bases). Trimming cost V 2 bases and J 4 bases, with 17 bases left between them. Germline CDR1 is SQVTM and CDR2 is ANQGSEA. The length of the CDR3 is 15 residues. The CDR3 DNA reads TGCAGCGTTGAAAGGTTAGAGCAGGGTGCCTATGGCTACACCTTC. As protein: CSVERLEQGAYGYTF.

The chain employs TRBV6-5 and TRBJ2-6, with unresolved D. V shed 5 bases and J shed 2 bases, with 7 bases lying between them. In germline, CDR1 is MNHEY, CDR2 SVGAGI. This CDR3 contains 14 residues. The CDR3 is CASSTAAGANVLTF. In DNA, the CDR3 is TGTGCCAGCAGTACGGCTGCTGGGGCCAACGTCCTGACTTTC.

CDR3 nucleotides: TGTGCCAGCAGCCCTGGACAGTCCTACGAGCAGTACTTC. It codes for CASSPGQSYEQYF. This sequence joins TRBV5-4 and TRBJ2-7; D perhaps matches TRBD1 (6 bases). Germline-derived CDR1 and CDR2 are SGHNT and YYREEE (reference sequence). The CDR3 runs 13 residues. V lost 4 bases and J lost 1, with 9 bases in between.

This clone was seen only once. The CDR3 ends on some other residue instead of the conserved phenylalanine or tryptophan, so this is likely a read error. The limits of the CDR3 on the DNA are not certain, so only TCRdb's listed CDR3 is given. V is TRBV19 and J is TRBJ1-2; TRBD1 reflects the table's D call only, with no check against the DNA. The CDR3 is 16 residues long, counting both termini. CDR1 and CDR2 from the germline V gene are LNHDA and SQIVND (reference sequence). The CDR3 reads CASSLRHDRMSYGHTP.

J is TRBJ1-3 and V is TRBV5-4; TRBD1 might be the D (5 bases). Germline CDR1 and CDR2: SGHNT and YYREEE (reference sequence). V was trimmed by 4 bases and J by 0 bases, leaving 11 bases between them. The CDR3 has 15 residues. In nucleotides, the CDR3 is TGTGCCAGCAGCGACAGCTGGCACTCTGGAAACACCATATATTTT. This gives the protein CASSDSWHSGNTIYF.

The gene calls are TRBV10-1 and TRBJ2-3; TRBD2 might be the D (6 bases). The CDR3 runs to 15 residues. Trimming took off 6 bases at V and 4 bases at J, with 17 bases between the two ends. CDR1 is WNHNN and CDR2 is SYGVQD in the germline V gene (reference sequence). Here the CDR3 DNA reads TGCGCCAGCAGCTGGACCGGGAGTTCCGCAGATACGCAGTATTTT. Translating gives CASSWTGSSADTQYF.

The chain joins TRBV29-1 to TRBJ1-2; TRBD1 matches 8 bases. V trimming: 7 bases; J trimming: 5 bases; junction bases outside the gene matches: 3. The CDR3 covers 11 residues. Germline CDR1 reads SQVTM; CDR2 reads ANQGSEA. In DNA form, the CDR3 reads TGCAGCGGACGGACAGGGTATGGCTACACCTTC. Translated: CSGRTGYGYTF.